This TCR beta chain was documented in a study of T cells after yellow fever vaccination. Overall study context: SMART-Seq v4 Ultra Low Input served to prepare low-cell-number fractions.

Points from the study as a whole: The study re-detected most primary-vaccination clones after the booster (approximately 96% CD4, roughly 88% CD8).

Ten or more counts support this clonotype. Its cognate antigen is unknown. By 5'RACE template switching, TCR cDNA was produced, with a universal primer site and UMIs added in the process. TCRdb independently ran MiXCR on the 5' RACE reads; one entry per CDR3 protein. The data show hundreds of thousands of distinct CDR3 sequences, 7% to 9% seen once. Germline loops: CDR1 SGHTA, CDR2 FQGNSA. Trimming removed 4 bases from V and 10 bases from J, with 11 bases in between. The CDR3 consists of 12 residues. The V and J genes are TRBV7-2 and TRBJ2-1; weak D call: TRBD2 (5 bases). This specimen consisted of PBMCs, obtained about 49 days after the first yellow fever vaccination. This clonotype was sampled from a young man who received the YFV17D yellow fever vaccine. CDR3 nucleotides: TGTGCCAGCAGCTCTACGGGGTTGGAGCAGTTCTTC. Amino acid sequence: CASSSTGLEQFF.